Following are 15 T cell receptor beta chains from one sample sequenced in a study of blood T cells in healthy people across ages. Next came a second PCR, run for roughly 7 to 12 cycles, which used a sample-barcoded 5' primer along with a J-beta primer mix. TCRdb analysed the 5' RACE reads with MiXCR anew, one entry per CDR3 protein. The profile shows 1.5 million to 2 million distinct CDR3 sequences, roughly 30% of them singletons. Sequenced input: blood. The receptors shown here come from a woman in her 30s in good health.

This clonotype was seen many times. J is TRBJ2-5 and V is TRBV5-1; TRBD2 is a possible D gene (6 bases). Judging by the DNA end, TRBJ2-7 fits better; the J call may be wrong. Germline V gives CDR1 SGHRS, CDR2 YFSETQ. The CDR3 spans 14 residues. In nucleotides, the CDR3 is TGCGCCAGCAGCTTGGACGGGGCGGGGTTCGAGCAGTACTTC. Protein: CASSLDGAGFEQYF.

This rearrangement joins TRBV2 to TRBJ2-4; D is perhaps TRBD2 (6 bases). The CDR3 has 15 amino acids. V shed 6 bases and J shed 5 bases, with 17 bases lying between them. The germline V gene has CDR1 SNHLY and CDR2 FYNNEI. The CDR3 bases are TGTGCCAGCAGCCCCAAGGGACTTTTTGAAAACATTCAGTACTTC. Amino acids: CASSPKGLFENIQYF.

To note about this clonotype: The junction departs from the called germline gene at one end, perhaps through a read error. The chain links TRBV7-9 to TRBJ1-2, with unresolved D. Germline CDR1 and CDR2: SEHNR and FQNEAQ (reference sequence). The CDR3 length is 13 residues. CDR3 region: CTSSVDANYGYTF. CDR3 nucleotide sequence: TGTACCAGCTCGGTAGACGCAAACTATGGCTACACCTTC.

There are a few counts of this clonotype. The chain recombines TRBV3-1 with TRBJ2-1; no clear D gene. V was shortened by 1 base and J by 8 bases, with 9 bases between the two germline ends. The length of the CDR3 is 13 residues. Germline lookup yields CDR1 LGHDT and CDR2 YNNKEL (reference sequence). As DNA, the CDR3 is TGTGCCAGCAGCCAAGGGAGCGCCCATGAGCAGTTCTTC. Amino acid sequence: CASSQGSAHEQFF.

The sample holds many counts of this clonotype. CDR3 nucleotide sequence: TGTGCCATCAGTGAGAGAGGGGCAGAACAAGAGACCCAGTACTTC. As protein: CAISERGAEQETQYF. The chain is built from TRBV10-3 and TRBJ2-5, with D perhaps given as TRBD1 or TRBD2 (5 bases each). This CDR3 region has 15 residues. Trimming pared 2 bases from V and 2 bases from J, leaving 12 bases between. Germline CDR1 ENHRY, CDR2 SYGVKD.

This clonotype was seen ten or more times. The chain carries TRBV5-1 and TRBJ2-7, with D possibly TRBD2 on 6 matching bases. Trimming stripped 5 bases from V and 6 bases from J, with 18 bases between. The CDR3 runs to 14 residues. The V gene's germline CDR1 is SGHRS and CDR2 YFSETQ. The CDR3 DNA reads TGCGCCAGCAGTTTACCGGGACGGGGGACCGAGCAGTACTTC. Translating gives CASSLPGRGTEQYF. Full variable domain (missing parts from reference TRBV5-1 and TRBJ2-7): KAGVTQTPRYLIKTRGQQVTLSCSPISGHRSVSWYQQTPGQGLQFLFEYFSETQRNKGNFPGRFSGRQFSNSRSEMNVSTLELGDSALYLCASSLPGRGTEQYFGPGTRLTVT.

V usage is TRBV12-3 or TRBV12-4 and J usage is TRBJ2-1; possible D gene TRBD2, 6 bases. This CDR3 region has 21 residues. V was pared by 3 bases and J by 0 bases, with 27 bases between. CDR3 region: CASSFRTIGAHPAYSYNEQFF. CDR3 nucleotides: TGTGCCAGCAGTTTTCGGACTATCGGGGCCCACCCCGCTTACTCCTACAATGAGCAGTTCTTC.

This clonotype was seen ten or more times. The rearrangement uses TRBV20-1 and TRBJ2-3; a weak D match, TRBD2 (5 bases). CDR1 is DFQATT and CDR2 is SNEGSKA in the germline V gene (reference sequence). The CDR3 is 15 residues long. V lost 1 base to trimming and J lost 3 bases, with 14 bases between them. The CDR3 loop is CSARAPGRGTDTQYF. The CDR3 nucleotides are TGCAGTGCTAGAGCGCCCGGACGAGGGACAGATACGCAGTATTTT.

CDR3 in DNA: TGCAGTGCTAGGCCACATGAGGGTCCCTACGAGCAGTACTTC. This translates into CSARPHEGPYEQYF. The chain is built from TRBV20-1 and TRBJ2-7, with D tentatively TRBD2 (5 bases). Trimming pared 3 bases from V and 2 bases from J, leaving 14 bases between. Germline CDR1 and CDR2: DFQATT and SNEGSKA (reference sequence). This CDR3 has 14 residues.

The V call is TRBV20-1, the J call TRBJ2-7, with 7 bases identical to TRBD2. Looked up from germline, CDR1 is DFQATT and CDR2 is SNEGSKA (reference sequence). The CDR3 is 14 residues long. With V trimmed by 4 bases and J by 3 bases, 9 bases remained unmatched. The CDR3: CSANKDGEGYEQYF. The CDR3 coding sequence is TGCAGTGCTAATAAGGACGGGGAGGGCTACGAGCAGTACTTC.

The sample holds a few counts of this clonotype. V gene TRBV20-1 combines with J gene TRBJ2-5; TRBD2 agrees at 9 bases. Germline CDR1 reads DFQATT; CDR2 reads SNEGSKA (reference sequence). The J segment lost 3 bases and the V segment lost 7 bases, leaving 3 bases of the junction unmatched. The CDR3 sequence is 12 residues long. The CDR3 protein is CSGSSGKETQYF. The CDR3 nucleotides are TGCAGTGGTTCTAGCGGGAAAGAGACCCAGTACTTC.

V is TRBV11-2 and J is TRBJ2-1, with TRBD2 as a possible D gene (6 bases). CDR1 is SGHAT, CDR2 FQNNGV, per germline. The CDR3 length is 11 residues. V was pared by 5 bases and J by 13 bases, with 12 bases between. CDR3 protein: CASSPLGGQFF. In DNA, the CDR3 is TGTGCCAGCAGCCCCCTGGGGGGACAGTTCTTC.

This clonotype was observed a handful of times. V gene TRBV5-1 combines with J gene TRBJ2-4; maybe TRBD2 (6 bases). The J call is doubtful: the DNA matches TRBJ2-7 better. This CDR3 has 15 amino acids. Germline CDR1 and CDR2: SGHRS and YFSETQ. In DNA form, the CDR3 reads TGCGCCAGCAGCTTGGACGGGAGACCAGACTACGAGCAGTACTTC. Its translation is CASSLDGRPDYEQYF.

This clonotype was picked up many times. V gene TRBV24-1 combines with J gene TRBJ2-5; 7 positions match TRBD1. The V segment lost 7 bases and the J segment 1 base; nucleotides outside the gene matches: 5. CDR3 length: 14 residues. The germline gives CDR1 KGHDR, CDR2 SFDVKD. The CDR3 DNA follows: TGTGCCACCAGCCTGACAGGGACCCAAGAGACCCAGTACTTC. Translating gives CATSLTGTQETQYF.

This clonotype was counted between two and nine times. This chain uses TRBV12-3 or TRBV12-4 with TRBJ2-1; 12 nucleotides align to TRBD2. V lost 3 bases, J lost 5 bases, and 5 bases stayed unmatched. The CDR3 has 16 residues. The CDR3 DNA sequence: TGTGCCAGCAGTTTCGCGACTAGCGGGGGAAACAATGAGCAGTTCTTC. Its translation is CASSFATSGGNNEQFF.